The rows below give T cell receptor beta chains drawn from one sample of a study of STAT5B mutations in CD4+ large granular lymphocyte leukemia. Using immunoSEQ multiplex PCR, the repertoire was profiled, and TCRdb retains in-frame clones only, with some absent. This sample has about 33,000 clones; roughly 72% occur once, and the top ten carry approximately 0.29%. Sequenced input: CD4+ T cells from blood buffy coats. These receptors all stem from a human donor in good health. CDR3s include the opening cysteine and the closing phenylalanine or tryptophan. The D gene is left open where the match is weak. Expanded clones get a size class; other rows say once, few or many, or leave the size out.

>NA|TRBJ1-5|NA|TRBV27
TGTGCCAGCAGTTTTTGGGGGGGACATCAGCCCCAGCATTTT
CASSFWGGHQPQHF
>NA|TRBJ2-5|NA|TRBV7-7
TGTGCCAGCAGCTTAAGGGGGGGCCTCGGAGAGACCCAGTACTTC
CASSLRGGLGETQYF
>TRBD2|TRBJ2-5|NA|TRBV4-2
TGTGCCAGCAGCCAAGGTGGGACTAGTGAGACCCAGTACTTC
CASSQGGTSETQYF
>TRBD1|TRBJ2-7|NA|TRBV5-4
TGTGCCAGCAGCCGGACTTCGACAGGGAGCTACGAGCAGTACTTC
CASSRTSTGSYEQYF
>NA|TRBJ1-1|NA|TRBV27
TGTGCCAGCAGTTCAAATATGTATCTTAACACTGAAGCTTTCTTT
CASSSNMYLNTEAFF
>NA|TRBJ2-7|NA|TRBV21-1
TGTGCCAGCAGCATGCCCGGGACATCCTACTCCTACGAGCAGTACTTC
CASSMPGTSYSYEQYF
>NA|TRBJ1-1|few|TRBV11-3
TGTGCCAGCAGCTTAGCAGACGGGATGAACACTGAAGCTTTCTTT
CASSLADGMNTEAFF
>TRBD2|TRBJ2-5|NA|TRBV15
TGTGCCACCAGCAGAGGACTAGCGGGAGGGGAGACCCAGTACTTC
CATSRGLAGGETQYF
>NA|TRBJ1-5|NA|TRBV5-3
TGTGCCAGAAGCCTTGGGACCAGGCGGCGGGTCGGCAATCAGCCCCAGCATTTT
CARSLGTRRRVGNQPQHF
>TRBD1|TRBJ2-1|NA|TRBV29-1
TGCAGCGCCGCGACAGGGTCCAATGAGCAGTTCTTC
CSAATGSNEQFF
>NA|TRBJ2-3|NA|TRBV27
TGTGCCAGCAGTTTCACCTCCCCGCTCACAGATACGCAGTATTTT
CASSFTSPLTDTQYF
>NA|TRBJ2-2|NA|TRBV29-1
TGCAGCGTGTTACATGCGGGGATGGGAGGCACCGGGGAGCTGTTTTTT
CSVLHAGMGGTGELFF
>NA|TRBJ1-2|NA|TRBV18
TGTGCCAGCTCACCACCGGGGAGGCCCAAGACCTATGGCTACACCTTC
CASSPPGRPKTYGYTF
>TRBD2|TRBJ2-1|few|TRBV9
TGTGCCAGCAGCTCCCGACTAGCGTCCTACAATGAGCAGTTCTTC
CASSSRLASYNEQFF
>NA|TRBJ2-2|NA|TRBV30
TGTGCCTGGAGTCCTGGGGGGCCAGGCGGGGAGCTGTTTTTT
CAWSPGGPGGELFF
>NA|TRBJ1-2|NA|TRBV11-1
TGTGCCAGCAGCCCGGACAGCCTGGTAGGCTACACCTTC
CASSPDSLVGYTF